This entry lists 19 T cell receptor beta chains sequenced from one sample in a study of T cell responses to AZD1222 COVID-19 vaccine. The table came from immunoSEQ multiplex PCR; TCRdb's copy has only in-frame clones and leaves some out. The table shows some 94,000 clones, with around nine tenths occurring only once. The specimen was peripheral blood, collected 28 days after the second AZD1222 dose. The receptors here all came from an adult who received the AZD1222 COVID-19 vaccine.

This rearrangement joins TRBV5-1 to TRBJ2-3; no clear D gene. The germline V gene encodes CDR1 SGHRS and CDR2 YFSETQ. The CDR3 consists of 13 residues. V lost 0 bases to trimming and J lost 3 bases, with 5 bases between them. In DNA form, the CDR3 reads TGCGCCAGCAGCTTGGACCTGACAGATACGCAGTATTTT. Encoded protein: CASSLDLTDTQYF.

The chain uses TRBV3-1 (or the pseudogene TRBV3-2) and TRBJ2-4, with TRBD2 matching over 13 bases. Germline V gene sequence: CDR1 LGHDT, CDR2 YNNKEL (reference sequence). Trimming cost V 0 bases and J 6 bases; bases outside gene matches: 17. The CDR3 consists of 21 residues. CDR3 nucleotide sequence: TGTGCCAGCAGCCAAGATCCCCTGCTGGAACTAGCGGGGGGGCGTGGAAACATTCAGTACTTC. Protein: CASSQDPLLELAGGRGNIQYF.

J is TRBJ2-2 and V is TRBV29-1, with 7 bases identical to TRBD1. The CDR3 is 13 residues long. The germline CDR1 and CDR2 sequences are SQVTM and ANQGSEA. V lost 5 bases to trimming and J lost 6 bases; unmatched junction nucleotides: 6. CDR3 sequence reads: CSVQTGSPGELFF. Here the CDR3 DNA reads TGCAGCGTTCAGACAGGGTCCCCCGGGGAGCTGTTTTTT.

This chain joins TRBV14 and TRBJ1-1, with a weak D call TRBD1 (5 bases). CDR3 length: 15 residues. V was pared by 6 bases and J by 5 bases, with 19 bases between. Looked up from germline, CDR1 is SGHDN and CDR2 is FVKESK. The CDR3 here is CASSHRGVTWTEAFF. Written as DNA, the CDR3 is TGTGCCAGCAGTCACCGGGGGGTAACTTGGACTGAAGCTTTCTTT.

The rearrangement links TRBV28 to TRBJ2-5, with TRBD2 matching 7 bases. The CDR3 consists of 14 residues. The germline V gene has CDR1 MDHEN and CDR2 SYDVKM. V dropped 3 bases and J dropped 7; count of bases not matched to a gene: 8. The CDR3 nucleotides read TGTGCCAGCAGTTTTGGGGACTACCCCAGGACCCAGTACTTC. Amino acid sequence: CASSFGDYPRTQYF.

This chain links TRBV5-4 with TRBJ2-5; 7 nucleotides match TRBD1. V gave up 4 bases and J gave up 2 bases; unmatched junction bases: 2. There are 13 residues in the CDR3. Germline V gene lookup returns CDR1 SGHNT and CDR2 YYREEE (reference sequence). CDR3 bases: TGTGCCAGCAGCCTGGGACAGCAAGAGACCCAGTACTTC. Residues: CASSLGQQETQYF.

V gene TRBV6-5 combines with J gene TRBJ1-6; D gene uncertain. This CDR3 spans 11 amino acids. V gave up 2 bases and J gave up 9 bases, with 2 bases separating them. Germline CDR1 is MNHEY and CDR2 is SVGAGI. The CDR3 nucleotides read TGTGCCAGCAGTTACGGTTCACCCCTCCACTTT. Encoded protein: CASSYGSPLHF.

The V call is TRBV7-2, the J call TRBJ2-3; D might be TRBD2 (7 bases). V was cut by 6 bases and J by 2 bases, with 21 bases left in between. Germline V lookup: CDR1 SGHTA, CDR2 FQGNSA. CDR3 length: 17 amino acids. DNA of the CDR3: TGTGCCAGCAGGAACACGCTGGGGGGGGCATTCACAGATACGCAGTATTTT. It yields the protein CASRNTLGGAFTDTQYF.

The V gene is TRBV6-5, the J gene TRBJ1-5, with D tentatively TRBD1 (5 bases). The ends were cut back, 2 bases at V and 0 bases at J, with 5 bases in the middle. The CDR3 contains 14 residues. From germline, CDR1 is MNHEY and CDR2 SVGAGI. The CDR3 nucleotides are TGTGCCAGCAGTTACGGGGGTAGCAATCAGCCCCAGCATTTT. Translation: CASSYGGSNQPQHF.

The chain links TRBV5-8 to TRBJ1-4, with TRBD1 as a possible D gene (5 bases). V was shortened by 4 bases and J by 5 bases, with 18 bases between the two germline ends. CDR1 SGHTS and CDR2 YDEGEE come from the germline V gene. This CDR3 is 16 amino acids long. CDR3 region: CASSRGLAGQNEKLFF. DNA of the CDR3: TGTGCCAGCAGCCGCGGGTTGGCAGGGCAAAATGAAAAACTGTTTTTT. The full variable domain, rest sourced from reference TRBV5-8 and TRBJ1-4, is EAGVTQSPTHLIKTRGQQATLRCSPISGHTSVYWYQQALGLGLQFLLWYDEGEERNRGNFPPRFSGRQFPNYSSELNVNALELEDSALYLCASSRGLAGQNEKLFFGSGTQLSVL.

The V gene is TRBV4-3, the J gene TRBJ1-1, with 7 bases lining up with TRBD1. Germline trimming cut 1 base from V and 4 bases from J; bases unmatched to any gene: 3. Germline lookup yields CDR1 LGHNA and CDR2 YSLEER. The CDR3 spans 14 residues. CDR3 sequence reads: CASSQAGGSTEAFF. In DNA, the CDR3 is TGCGCCAGCAGCCAAGCAGGGGGGAGCACTGAAGCTTTCTTT.

The CDR3 sequence: CASSLVVGGVSDTQYF. The CDR3 bases are TGTGCCAGCAGCTTAGTAGTCGGGGGGGTGTCAGATACGCAGTATTTT. V gene TRBV7-8 combines with J gene TRBJ2-3; 8 positions agree with TRBD2. J was trimmed by 4 bases and V by 1 base; bases with no gene match: 7. This CDR3 has 16 amino acids. Germline values: CDR1 SGHVS, CDR2 FQNEAQ.

This chain connects TRBV5-1 to TRBJ1-6; the D gene is possibly TRBD1 (5 bases). The CDR3 is 15 residues long. Per germline, CDR1 SGHRS and CDR2 YFSETQ. V dropped 0 bases and J dropped 9 bases, with 13 bases sitting between them. The CDR3 sequence is CASSLVDPRGSPLHF. In DNA, the CDR3 is TGCGCCAGCAGCTTGGTAGATCCGAGGGGTTCACCCCTCCACTTT. Together with reference TRBV5-1 and TRBJ1-6, the CDR3 gives the full variable domain: KAGVTQTPRYLIKTRGQQVTLSCSPISGHRSVSWYQQTPGQGLQFLFEYFSETQRNKGNFPGRFSGRQFSNSRSEMNVSTLELGDSALYLCASSLVDPRGSPLHFGNGTRLTVT.

This rearrangement joins TRBV9 to TRBJ2-2, with D uncertain. CDR1 is SGDLS and CDR2 is YYNGEE in the germline V gene. V was trimmed by 7 bases and J by 2 bases, leaving 3 bases between them. This CDR3 has 11 amino acids. The CDR3 protein is CASDNTGELFF. The CDR3 DNA sequence: TGTGCCAGCGATAACACCGGGGAGCTGTTTTTT.

This clone has only a few counts. The rearrangement uses TRBV7-6 and TRBJ1-2, with D tentatively TRBD1 (5 bases). Trimming shortened V by 1 base and J by 3 bases, and 12 bases separated the two germline ends. Germline V gives CDR1 SGHVS, CDR2 FNYEAQ. The CDR3 contains 15 residues. CDR3 in amino acids: CASSLEVSGHYGYTF. The CDR3 nucleotides are TGTGCCAGCAGCTTAGAGGTTTCGGGGCACTATGGCTACACCTTC.

This sequence joins TRBV15 and TRBJ2-3; D remains ambiguous. Per the germline V gene, CDR1 is LNHNV and CDR2 is YYDKDF (reference sequence). Trimming took 0 bases from V and 1 from J, leaving 8 bases between them. This CDR3 is built from 15 residues. This CDR3 is CATSRDRQGTDTQYF. The CDR3 DNA reads as TGTGCCACCAGCAGAGATAGGCAGGGCACAGATACGCAGTATTTT.

The chain has TRBV4-3 and TRBJ2-5, with D unresolved. CDR1 LGHNA and CDR2 YSLEER come from the germline V gene. CDR3 length: 13 residues. Between the trimmed V and J ends, which lost 3 bases and 8 bases, there was a span of 13 bases. The CDR3 is CASSHDYPGTQYF. CDR3 coding DNA: TGCGCCAGCAGCCACGATTATCCAGGAACCCAGTACTTC.

V gene TRBV5-1 combines with J gene TRBJ2-5, with 9 bases that match TRBD2. Trimming removed 1 base from V and 5 bases from J; junction bases left unmatched: 6. The CDR3 contains 15 residues. CDR1 SGHRS and CDR2 YFSETQ come from the germline V gene. The CDR3 nucleotides are TGCGCCAGCAGCTTGCTGCGGGGGGGCGGGGAGACCCAGTACTTC. This sequence encodes CASSLLRGGGETQYF.

The chain joins TRBV15 to TRBJ1-3; D is unresolved. Per germline, CDR1 LNHNV and CDR2 YYDKDF (reference sequence). V was cut by 0 bases and J by 0 bases, with 3 bases left in between. The CDR3 contains 14 residues. The CDR3 loop is CATSRDFSGNTIYF. In DNA form, the CDR3 reads TGTGCCACCAGCAGAGATTTCTCTGGAAACACCATATATTTT. Combining the CDR3 with reference TRBV15 and TRBJ1-3 gives the whole variable domain DAMVIQNPRYQVTQFGKPVTLSCSQTLNHNVMYWYQQKSSQAPKLLFHYYDKDFNNEADTPDNFQSRRPNTSFCFLDIRSPGLGDTAMYLCATSRDFSGNTIYFGEGSWLTVV.